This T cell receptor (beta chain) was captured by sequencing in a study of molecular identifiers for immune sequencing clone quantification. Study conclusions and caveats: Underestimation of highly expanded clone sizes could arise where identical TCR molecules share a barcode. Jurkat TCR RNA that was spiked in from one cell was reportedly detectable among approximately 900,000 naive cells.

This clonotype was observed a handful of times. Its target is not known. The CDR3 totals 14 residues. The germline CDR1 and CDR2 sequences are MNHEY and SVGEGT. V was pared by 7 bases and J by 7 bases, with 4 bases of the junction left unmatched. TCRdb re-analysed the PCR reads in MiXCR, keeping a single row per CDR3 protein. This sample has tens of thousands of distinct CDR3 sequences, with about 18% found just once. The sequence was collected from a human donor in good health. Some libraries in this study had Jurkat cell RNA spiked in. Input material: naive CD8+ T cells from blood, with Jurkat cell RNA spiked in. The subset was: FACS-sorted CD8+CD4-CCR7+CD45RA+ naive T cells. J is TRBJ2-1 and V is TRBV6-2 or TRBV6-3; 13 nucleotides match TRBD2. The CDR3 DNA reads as TGTGCCAGCACGGGACTAGCGGGAAGGAATGAGCAGTTCTTC. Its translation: CASTGLAGRNEQFF.